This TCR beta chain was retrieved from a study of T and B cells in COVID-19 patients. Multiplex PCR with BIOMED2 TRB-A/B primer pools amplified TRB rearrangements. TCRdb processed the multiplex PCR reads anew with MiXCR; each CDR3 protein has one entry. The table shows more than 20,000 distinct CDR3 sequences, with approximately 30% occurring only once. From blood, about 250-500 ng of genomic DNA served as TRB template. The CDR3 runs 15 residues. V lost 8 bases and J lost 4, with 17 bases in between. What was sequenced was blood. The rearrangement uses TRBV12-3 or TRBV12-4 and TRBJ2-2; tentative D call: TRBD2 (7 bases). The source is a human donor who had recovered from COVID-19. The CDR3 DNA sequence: TGTGCCAGCTGGTCCCTAGGGGGGGGCACCGGGGAGCTGTTTTTT. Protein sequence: CASWSLGGGTGELFF.